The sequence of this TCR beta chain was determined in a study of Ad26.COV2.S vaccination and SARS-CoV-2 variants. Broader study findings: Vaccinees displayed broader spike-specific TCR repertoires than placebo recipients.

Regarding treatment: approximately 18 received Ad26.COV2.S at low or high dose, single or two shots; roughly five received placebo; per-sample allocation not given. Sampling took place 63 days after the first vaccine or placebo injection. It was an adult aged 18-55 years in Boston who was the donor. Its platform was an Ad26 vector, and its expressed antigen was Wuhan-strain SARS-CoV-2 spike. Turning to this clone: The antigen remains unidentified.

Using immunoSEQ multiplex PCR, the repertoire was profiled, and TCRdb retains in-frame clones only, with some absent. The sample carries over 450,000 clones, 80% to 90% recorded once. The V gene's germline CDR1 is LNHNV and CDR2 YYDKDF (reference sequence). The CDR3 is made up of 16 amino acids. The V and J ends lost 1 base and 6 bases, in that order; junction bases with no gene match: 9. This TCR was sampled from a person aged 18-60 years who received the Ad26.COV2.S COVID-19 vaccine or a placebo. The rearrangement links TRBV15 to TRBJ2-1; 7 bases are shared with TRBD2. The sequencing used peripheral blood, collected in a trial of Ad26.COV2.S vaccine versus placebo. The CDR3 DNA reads TGTGCCACCAGCAGAGTTCTTTCCGCGGGAGCCAATGAGCAGTTCTTC. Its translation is CATSRVLSAGANEQFF. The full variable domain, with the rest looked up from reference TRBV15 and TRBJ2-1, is DAMVIQNPRYQVTQFGKPVTLSCSQTLNHNVMYWYQQKSSQAPKLLFHYYDKDFNNEADTPDNFQSRRPNTSFCFLDIRSPGLGDTAMYLCATSRVLSAGANEQFFGPGTRLTVL.